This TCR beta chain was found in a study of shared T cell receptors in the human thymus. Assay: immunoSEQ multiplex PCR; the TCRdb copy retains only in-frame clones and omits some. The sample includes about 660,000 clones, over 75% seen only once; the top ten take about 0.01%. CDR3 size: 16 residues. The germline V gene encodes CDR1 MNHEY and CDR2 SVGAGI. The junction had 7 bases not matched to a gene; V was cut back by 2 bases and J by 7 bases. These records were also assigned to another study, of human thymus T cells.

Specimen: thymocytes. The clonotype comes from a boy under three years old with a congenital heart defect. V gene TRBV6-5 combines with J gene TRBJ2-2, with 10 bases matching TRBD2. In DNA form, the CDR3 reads TGTGCCAGCAGTTACGGGCTAGCGGGAGAACACGGGGAGCTGTTTTTT. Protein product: CASSYGLAGEHGELFF.